One and the same sample provided the 19 T cell receptor beta chains below, sequenced in a study of blood T cell repertoires in COVID-19. TCRdb's copy holds only in-frame clones and misses some; the assay was immunoSEQ multiplex PCR. The table records 200,000 to 250,000 clones, about 91% of them present only once. Sequencing used peripheral blood. The receptor source for this set is an elderly man with acute or convalescent COVID-19.

The J gene is TRBJ2-7, the V gene TRBV28; 9 bases agree with TRBD1. The CDR3 loop spans 16 amino acids. V gave up 5 bases and J gave up 4 bases; unmatched junction bases: 12. CDR1 and CDR2 from the germline V gene are MDHEN and SYDVKM. The CDR3 DNA sequence: TGTGCCAGCAGTGTGACCGGGACAGGGTCGAGTTACGAGCAGTACTTC. Protein: CASSVTGTGSSYEQYF.

This rearrangement joins TRBV15 to TRBJ1-2; D is possibly TRBD1 (5 bases). V was pared by 3 bases and J by 6 bases, with 11 bases between. CDR1 and CDR2 (germline): LNHNV, YYDKDF (reference sequence). The length of the CDR3 is 13 residues. CDR3 loop: CATSRTDRDGYTF. Written as DNA, the CDR3 is TGTGCCACCAGCAGGACAGATCGGGATGGCTACACCTTC.

This chain uses TRBV7-2 with TRBJ2-7; TRBD2 matches 13 bases. The CDR3 extends over 16 amino acids. V trimming: 5 bases; J trimming: 2 bases; junction bases outside the gene matches: 6. The germline gives CDR1 SGHTA, CDR2 FQGNSA. CDR3 DNA sequence: TGTGCCAGCAGCATGGGACTAGCGGGACAACCCTACGAGCAGTACTTC. As protein: CASSMGLAGQPYEQYF.

This CDR3 reads CASSRQGPYGYTF. CDR3 nucleotide sequence: TGTGCCAGCAGCCGACAGGGCCCTTATGGCTACACCTTC. This chain links TRBV28 with TRBJ1-2; 7 bases map to TRBD1. The germline V gene has CDR1 MDHEN and CDR2 SYDVKM. J gave up 5 bases and V 6 bases, and 6 bases lay outside the gene matches. This CDR3 has 13 residues.

This clone was picked up a small number of times. The CDR3 here is CASSIAGYQETQYF. CDR3 bases: TGTGCCAGTAGTATAGCAGGCTACCAAGAGACCCAGTACTTC. The rearrangement uses TRBV19 and TRBJ2-5; D not certain. CDR1 LNHDA and CDR2 SQIVND come from the germline V gene (reference sequence). Trimming left V 1 base short and J 0 bases short, with 6 bases between. There are 14 residues in the CDR3.

The chain combines TRBV19 with TRBJ1-6; 7 nucleotides line up with TRBD1. Germline V gene sequence: CDR1 LNHDA, CDR2 SQIVND (reference sequence). The CDR3 consists of 16 residues. V was clipped by 0 bases and J by 8 bases; unmatched bases: 7. This CDR3 is CASSIDPDRYHSPLHF. For the CDR3, the DNA is TGTGCCAGTAGTATAGACCCGGACAGGTACCATTCACCCCTCCACTTT.

This clone was observed a single time. The gene calls are TRBV6-5 and TRBJ1-2; D is uncertain. The CDR3 spans 12 residues. With 5 bases removed from V and 4 bases from J, the gap between germline ends came to 8 bases. Germline loops: CDR1 MNHEY, CDR2 SVGAGI. The CDR3 spells CASSPNFYGYTF. DNA of the CDR3: TGTGCCAGCAGTCCAAACTTCTATGGCTACACCTTC.

The chain carries TRBV18 and TRBJ2-3, with D tentatively TRBD2 (7 bases). The length of the CDR3 is 15 residues. CDR1 is KGHSH, CDR2 LQKENI, per germline. V lost 3 bases, J lost 5 bases, and 15 bases lay in between. CDR3 protein: CASSPLGGAGDTQYF. CDR3 DNA: TGTGCCAGCTCACCCCTGGGGGGGGCCGGAGATACGCAGTATTTT. Supplemented by reference TRBV18 and TRBJ2-3, the full variable domain reads NAGVMQNPRHLVRRRGQEARLRCSPMKGHSHVYWYRQLPEEGLKFMVYLQKENIIDESGMPKERFSAEFPKEGPSILRIQQVVRGDSAAYFCASSPLGGAGDTQYFGPGTRLTVL.

The genes are TRBV7-9 and TRBJ2-3, with TRBD1 as a possible D gene (6 bases). The germline CDR1 and CDR2 sequences are SEHNR and FQNEAQ (reference sequence). The V end lost 5 bases, the J end lost 3 bases, and 15 bases lay between the germline ends. CDR3 length: 15 amino acids. CDR3 amino acids: CASSPTGSGTDTQYF. CDR3 in DNA: TGTGCCAGCAGCCCCACAGGGTCGGGGACAGATACGCAGTATTTT.

The rearrangement uses TRBV4-2 and TRBJ1-3; possibly TRBD1 for D (6 bases). Trimming stripped 5 bases from V and 0 bases from J, with 11 bases between. The CDR3 loop spans 15 amino acids. The germline CDR1 and CDR2 sequences are LGHNA and YNFKEQ. The CDR3 loop reads CASSIEGDSGNTIYF. The DNA for the CDR3 is TGTGCCAGCAGCATCGAGGGGGACTCTGGAAACACCATATATTTT.

This clone was counted a single time. The chain combines TRBV7-2 with TRBJ2-5; 8 bases agree with TRBD2. The junction had 2 bases not matched to a gene; V was cut back by 2 bases and J by 3 bases. This CDR3 contains 14 residues. Germline assignment: CDR1 SGHTA and CDR2 FQGNSA. The CDR3 here is CASSLRAGEETQYF. CDR3 coding DNA: TGTGCCAGCAGCTTACGAGCGGGGGAAGAGACCCAGTACTTC.

This clone appeared once. The gene calls are TRBV4-3 and TRBJ2-6; a weak D match, TRBD1 (5 bases). Trimming shortened V by 3 bases and J by 0 bases, and 12 bases separated the two germline ends. This CDR3 region has 17 residues. Germline assignment: CDR1 LGHNA and CDR2 YSLEER. DNA of the CDR3: TGCGCCAGCAGCCAGATGACAGAAATCTCTGGGGCCAACGTCCTGACTTTC. Encoded protein: CASSQMTEISGANVLTF.

This chain connects TRBV19 to TRBJ2-2, with TRBD1 matching 10 bases. From germline, CDR1 is LNHDA and CDR2 SQIVND (reference sequence). With 3 bases clipped from V and 3 bases from J, the junction kept 10 bases outside the gene matches. This CDR3 has 18 amino acids. CDR3 bases: TGTGCCAGTAGTATTAATTTGGACAGGGGGAAATACACCGGGGAGCTGTTTTTT. Protein product: CASSINLDRGKYTGELFF.

The V call is TRBV19, the J call TRBJ2-1; TRBD1 matches 11 bases. From germline, CDR1 is LNHDA and CDR2 SQIVND (reference sequence). With 7 bases clipped from V and 4 bases from J, the junction kept 12 bases outside the gene matches. The CDR3 has 17 amino acids. DNA of the CDR3: TGTGCCAGTACTGGGCCGGGACAGGGGGTACAATACAATGAGCAGTTCTTC. It yields the protein CASTGPGQGVQYNEQFF.

This CDR3 is CATSRDLQGVVTDTQYF. In DNA, the CDR3 is TGTGCCACCAGCAGAGATCTGCAGGGGGTGGTCACAGATACGCAGTATTTT. The V call is TRBV15, the J call TRBJ2-3, with 7 bases aligning to TRBD1. The CDR3 is made up of 17 amino acids. Germline lookup yields CDR1 LNHNV and CDR2 YYDKDF (reference sequence). The ends lost 0 bases at V and 2 bases at J; junction bases unmatched: 8.

This chain links TRBV5-1 with TRBJ2-7; 10 bases fit TRBD1. J gave up 4 bases and V 0 bases, and 4 bases lay outside the gene matches. The CDR3 is made up of 15 amino acids. Germline V gene data show CDR1 as SGHRS and CDR2 as YFSETQ. The CDR3 nucleotides read TGCGCCAGCAGCTTGGGACAGGGGGCGGTGTACGAGCAGTACTTC. It yields the protein CASSLGQGAVYEQYF.

The chain couples TRBV28 to TRBJ1-5; D is unresolved. V was cut by 7 bases and J by 4 bases, with 5 bases left in between. CDR3 size: 11 residues. Per the germline V gene, CDR1 is MDHEN and CDR2 is SYDVKM. The CDR3 bases are TGTGCCAGCAATAAAAATCAGCCCCAGCATTTT. Translated: CASNKNQPQHF.

The genes are TRBV6-6 and TRBJ2-2; 8 bases line up with TRBD2. This CDR3 is 16 amino acids long. Germline CDR1 MNHNY, CDR2 SVGAGI (reference sequence). The V segment lost 7 bases and the J segment 7 bases; nucleotides outside the gene matches: 14. The CDR3 DNA sequence: TGTGCCAGCAACCGAGCCGGGACTAGAAGTAGCGGGGAGCTGTTTTTT. This codes for CASNRAGTRSSGELFF.

The chain links TRBV6-5 to TRBJ2-3; 8 nucleotides match TRBD2. The CDR3 consists of 15 residues. Germline CDR1 MNHEY, CDR2 SVGAGI. Trimming at V came to 7 bases and at J to 3 bases, leaving 9 bases not matched to a gene. CDR3 sequence reads: CASKRAGGRTDTQYF. The CDR3 coding sequence is TGTGCCAGCAAACGGGCGGGAGGACGGACAGATACGCAGTATTTT.